The source of this T cell receptor beta chain is a study of blood T cell repertoires in COVID-19. In the study overall: Acute and convalescent COVID-19 specimens originated in the United States, Italy and Spain. The analysed material was cDNA or gDNA that came from T cells, B-cell-depleted T cells, or PBMCs.

Original methodology: Amplification with reference gene primers provided the estimates of nucleated cell counts. Clones were read by immunoSEQ multiplex PCR, and TCRdb kept only the in-frame ones, dropping some. V, J and clone size are taken as reported in that table, and D and trimming were inferred from the DNA itself. Among tens of thousands of clones listed, about 80% were seen once. Germline V gene sequence: CDR1 LGHDT, CDR2 YNNKEL (reference sequence). The CDR3 sequence is 16 residues long. Between the trimmed V and J ends, which lost 5 bases and 0 bases, there was a span of 16 bases. In its sample, this clone was seen once.

The receptor was isolated from a woman aged 70-85 years with acute or convalescent COVID-19. This chain joins TRBV3-1 (or the pseudogene TRBV3-2) and TRBJ1-2; D gene ambiguous. Sample: peripheral blood. In nucleotides, the CDR3 is TGTGCCAGCAGCGGAGCCACGGGTATCCCTAACTATGGCTACACCTTC. Translation: CASSGATGIPNYGYTF.